This TCR beta chain was profiled in a study of T cells after yellow fever vaccination. At the level of the study: Fractions containing few cells were prepared with SMART-Seq v4 Ultra Low Input.

The study made its TCR cDNA through 5'RACE template switching. That step introduced a universal primer site along with UMIs. MiXCR was run by TCRdb on the 5' RACE reads, yielding one entry per CDR3 protein. This sample carries over 300,000 distinct CDR3 sequences, about 3.5% of them seen once, and the ten largest clones take around 20%. Study-wide findings and caveats: At approximately 95% for CD4 and approximately 88% for CD8, most primary-vaccination clones showed up again after the booster. It was a weaker secondary response, yet one that peaked faster, at day 5 versus 15.

On this clonotype itself: The target antigen is unknown.

The germline V gene has CDR1 SGHDN and CDR2 FVKESK. V lost 5 bases and J 8 bases, leaving 9 bases between the germline ends. The CDR3 is 11 residues long. This receptor was taken from a man between 18 and 29 years old who received the YFV17D yellow fever vaccine. The chain carries TRBV14 and TRBJ1-1, with D uncertain. Sequences were derived from PBMCs, sampled on the day of the yellow fever booster vaccination. The DNA for the CDR3 is TGTGCCAGCAGCTCGAGAAAGGAAGCTTTCTTT. This translates into CASSSRKEAFF.